The clone carrying this T cell receptor beta chain was detected only a few times. This sample is drawn from a study of T cells in Graves' hyperthyroidism and ophthalmopathy. CDR3 length equals 15 residues. The germline gives CDR1 WSHSY, CDR2 SAAADI. The ends were cut back, 5 bases at V and 3 bases at J, with 17 bases in the middle. The investigators amplified TCR beta CDR3 regions from RNA transcripts. A first-round RT-PCR of the TCR CDR3 used the HTBI primer set. Via MiXCR, TCRdb re-called the multiplex PCR reads, giving one row per CDR3 protein. The table includes fewer than 550,000 distinct CDR3 sequences, about 15% detected once.

Sequenced input: blood. The sequence was obtained from a woman aged 18-29 years with Graves' hyperthyroidism. J is TRBJ2-7 and V is TRBV10-2, with D unresolved. CDR3 in amino acids: CASSSAPTTGYEQYF. The CDR3 DNA is TGCGCCAGCAGTTCGGCACCGACAACCGGCTACGAGCAGTACTTC.